This T cell receptor beta chain was retrieved from a study of control samples from healthy donors and cancer patients. The germline V gene has CDR1 SQVTM and CDR2 ANQGSEA. CDR3 size: 14 residues. V shed 5 bases and J 3 bases; nucleotides not matched to a gene: 3. Assay: immunoSEQ multiplex PCR; the TCRdb copy retains only in-frame clones and omits some. The data show roughly 120,000 clones, 91% seen once. This TCR was sampled from a woman in her late teens or twenties in good health. Sequencing input: blood. The V and J genes are TRBV29-1 and TRBJ2-2; 10 nucleotides match TRBD1. CDR3 bases: TGCAGCGTTACGGACAGGGGGGACACCGGGGAGCTGTTTTTT. Translated, it gives CSVTDRGDTGELFF.